Following are 3 T cell receptor beta chains from one sample sequenced in a study of blood T cell repertoires in COVID-19 (TCRdb year 2020). The library was obtained by the immunoSEQ multiplex PCR assay. TCRdb obtained this table from immuneACCESS and retained in-frame rearrangements with V and J assigned. These tables miss some clones; where compared with another copy, unresolved V genes account for less than half of the shortfall, and the remainder is unexplained. The sample table shows about 270,000 clones, and approximately 89% are seen once. The ten largest clones take up approximately 2.7% of the sample. Sample: PBMCs or T cells enriched from blood (not recorded which). These TCRs come from a man in his forties or fifties who had been exposed to COVID-19.

Here the CDR3 reads CASSGDRLNTEAFF. The CDR3 nucleotides are TGTGCCAGCAGCGGGGACAGGTTGAACACTGAAGCTTTCTTT. V usage is TRBV9 and J usage is TRBJ1-1; 8 positions match TRBD1. The V gene's germline CDR1 is SGDLS and CDR2 YYNGEE. The V gene end was trimmed by 3 bases and the J gene end by 0 bases; junction bases not matched to a gene: 1. The CDR3 loop spans 14 amino acids.

The chain is built from TRBV29-1 and TRBJ2-1; the match to TRBD2 covers 12 bases. The CDR3 covers 15 residues. Germline CDR1 reads SQVTM; CDR2 reads ANQGSEA. The trim removed 3 bases at V and 7 bases at J, leaving 7 bases unmatched. In DNA, the CDR3 is TGCAGCGTTGATGGGACTAGCGGGCTTGGGAATGAGCAGTTCTTC. Residues: CSVDGTSGLGNEQFF.

J is TRBJ2-1 and V is TRBV5-1; TRBD2 might be the D (6 bases). V dropped 4 bases and J dropped 7 bases, with 15 bases sitting between them. Germline V lookup: CDR1 SGHRS, CDR2 YFSETQ. The CDR3 loop spans 14 amino acids. DNA of the CDR3: TGCGCCAGCAGCACGTCATCCGGGGGTAATGAGCAGTTCTTC. Protein: CASSTSSGGNEQFF.